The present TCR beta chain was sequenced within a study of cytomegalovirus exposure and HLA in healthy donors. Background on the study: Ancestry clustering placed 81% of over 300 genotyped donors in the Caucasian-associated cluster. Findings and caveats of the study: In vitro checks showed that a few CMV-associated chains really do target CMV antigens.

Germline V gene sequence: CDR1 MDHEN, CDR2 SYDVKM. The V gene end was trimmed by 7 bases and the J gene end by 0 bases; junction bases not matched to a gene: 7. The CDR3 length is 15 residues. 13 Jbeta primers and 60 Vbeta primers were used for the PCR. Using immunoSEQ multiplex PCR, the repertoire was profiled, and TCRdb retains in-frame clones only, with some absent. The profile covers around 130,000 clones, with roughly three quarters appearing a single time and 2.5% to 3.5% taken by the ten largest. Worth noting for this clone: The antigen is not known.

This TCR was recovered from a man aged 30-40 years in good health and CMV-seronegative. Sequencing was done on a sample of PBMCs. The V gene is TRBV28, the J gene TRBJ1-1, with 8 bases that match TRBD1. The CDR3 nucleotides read TGTGCCAGCATAGCAGGGGGCGCGGTGAACACTGAAGCTTTCTTT. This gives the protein CASIAGGAVNTEAFF.